This passage covers 3 T cell receptor beta chains from one sample sequenced in a study of T cell responses to AZD1222 COVID-19 vaccine. This table comes from immunoSEQ multiplex PCR, and its TCRdb copy is limited to in-frame clones, with some not included. The sample yields 140,000 to 150,000 clones, approximately 90% seen once. The sample here was peripheral blood, taken 28 days after the second AZD1222 dose. These receptor sequences come from an adult who received the AZD1222 COVID-19 vaccine.

The chain recombines TRBV4-2 with TRBJ2-7, with 7 bases matching TRBD1. CDR3 length: 14 amino acids. Germline loops: CDR1 LGHNA, CDR2 YNFKEQ. With 6 bases clipped from V and 3 bases from J, the junction kept 8 bases outside the gene matches. CDR3 in DNA: TGTGCCAGCAGAGACACAGGGGTCAGCTACGAGCAGTACTTC. Its protein product is CASRDTGVSYEQYF.

The J gene is TRBJ2-1, the V gene TRBV9, with D possibly matching TRBD2 (5 bases). The ends were cut back, 5 bases at V and 7 bases at J, with 13 bases in the middle. Germline assignment: CDR1 SGDLS and CDR2 YYNGEE. The length of the CDR3 is 13 residues. CDR3 sequence: CASRDSDVNEQFF. In nucleotides, the CDR3 is TGTGCCAGCAGGGACTCGGACGTGAATGAGCAGTTCTTC.

The chain combines TRBV27 with TRBJ1-4; 7 positions agree with TRBD1. CDR3 length equals 16 residues. V lost 3 bases to trimming and J lost 1 base; unmatched junction nucleotides: 5. Germline CDR1 is MNHEY and CDR2 is SMNVEV (reference sequence). CDR3 residues: CASSFIYRGTNEKLFF. The CDR3 DNA reads as TGTGCCAGCAGTTTTATCTACAGGGGAACTAATGAAAAACTGTTTTTT.